The TCR beta chain under discussion was sequenced for a study of beta chain features in type 1 diabetes (dated by TCRdb to 2016 to 2019). For context, the study as a whole: Mean age, gender distribution, total cell number and subset yield did not differ between patients and healthy donors. A total of about 100,000,000 sorted cells were examined across all samples, and RNA yield correlated strongly with the number of cells per subset. In the study, recently diagnosed type 1 diabetes patients and matched healthy donors were compared on the TCRB repertoires of their sorted circulating CD4+ T cell subsets. Regulatory and stem cell-like memory subsets were obtained from only 8 patients and roughly 8 healthy donors, while naive and central memory subsets were obtained from all 30 or so donors.

The entire amount of isolated RNA was reverse transcribed using the High Capacity cDNA Reverse Transcription Kit, so the sequenced TCRB transcripts were expressed ones. Deep immunoSEQ sequencing was performed on naive, central memory and regulatory T cell samples, with an average of roughly 3.5 million total reads per sample. Sorted cells were lysed in RLT buffer and RNA was extracted with DNase-treated RNeasy Micro or Mini kits, depending on cell number. To prevent cross-contamination, each cell subset was processed individually, whereas patient and healthy donor samples were processed jointly. The immunoSEQ multiplex PCR was used to amplify TCRB sequences from cDNA, yielding 87-bp fragments that span the CDR3 region. The amplicons were sequenced using the Illumina HiSeq platform. The source study handled its data this way. PCR bias was corrected computationally using synthetic template baselines, and reads within Hamming distance 2 were collapsed, with unmergeable singletons discarded. Reads were aligned to IMGT to assign V, D and J genes, CDR3 length, and insertions or deletions at six rearrangement sites. Within each subset, clonotype counts were normalized to sorted cell number, after which true diversity and Gini coefficients were computed with the tcR R package. The overlap coefficient, calculated on TCRB nucleotide sequences, was used to quantify repertoire sharing. Out-of-frame TCRB sequences from naive cells were analyzed to stand in for the pre-selection repertoire. TCRdb obtained this table from immuneACCESS and retained in-frame rearrangements with V and J assigned. These tables miss some clones; where compared with another copy, unresolved V genes account for less than half of the shortfall, and the remainder is unexplained. V and J calls and clone size follow that table, whereas D and trimming were derived from the DNA. This sample lists about 740,000 clones; over 10% were detected once. The ten largest clonotypes hold approximately 0.02% of the sample.

What the authors observed across the whole study: PCR might favor shorter templates, but patient and control samples were amplified and corrected together, so any skew would affect both groups equally. Naive, central memory and regulatory TCRB repertoires appeared to be more similar among patients than among healthy donors. At VDJ recombination sites, patients with type 1 diabetes made fewer insertions and deleted more nucleotides, a pattern implying thymic rearrangement abnormalities. Because cDNA rather than genomic DNA was sequenced, highly expressing activated cells could have been over-represented, although no difference in activation and CD3 levels was found between groups. Only small numbers of individuals were included in the HLA sub-analyses, which left unresolved whether HLA type had any influence on TCRB rearrangement. Type 1 diabetes patients showed a moderate but significant shortening of TCRB CDR3 length in all four CD4+ subsets.

V and J lose 2 bases and 5 bases, and a span of 12 bases separates them. The CDR1 and CDR2 encoded by the germline V gene (reference sequence) are GTSNPN and SVGIG. The CDR3 holds 14 amino acids from the cysteine to the phenylalanine. Of all the DNA, just the CDR3 is kept, 42 bases in frame from base 1. As to this clone: Its antigen remains unidentified. No much larger clone exists at a distance of one base, and base qualities are not known.

Each donor gave one peripheral blood draw, around 0.12 L on average, collected into heparinised tubes. A BD FACSAria II and a panel including CD45RO, CCR7, CD25, CD127, CD95 and CD27 were used to sort naive, central memory, regulatory and stem cell-like memory CD4+ T cells. Every sorted population had a purity above 95%. PBMCs were separated immediately by Lymphoprep density gradient centrifugation and were stained directly, without being cultured. To minimize batch effects, samples were stained and sorted in pairs, one healthy donor with one patient per experiment. The origin of this receptor is a man younger than 30 with type 1 diabetes. The chain was built from TRBV30 and TRBJ1-4; no D gene call is confident. The sequenced material came from naive CD4+ T cells from blood. Reading the label with the study, this specimen's cell subset or site is: true naive CD4+ T cells. The nucleotides read TGTGCCTGGAGTACGAAGGCCTTAAATGAAAAACTGTTTTTT. This sequence encodes CAWSTKALNEKLFF.